The T cell receptor beta chain under discussion was sequenced for a study of cytomegalovirus exposure and HLA in healthy donors. Overall study results and limits: Further analysis, carried out later, found HLA-associated TCR beta chains more clonally expanded than equally common other chains.

Germline-derived CDR1 and CDR2 are SGHDT and YYEEEE. The CDR3 covers 15 residues. The V and J ends lost 3 bases and 2 bases, in that order; junction bases with no gene match: 5. Remarks on this clone: What it binds is unknown.

Primers: 60 Vbeta forward and 13 Jbeta reverse. Method: immunoSEQ multiplex PCR; TCRdb's copy keeps in-frame clones and lacks some. The sample records roughly 180,000 clones, 82% being singletons. This sequence originates from a man aged 40-50 years in good health and CMV-seronegative. This rearrangement joins TRBV5-6 to TRBJ2-1; 7 bases are a match to TRBD1. Sample: PBMCs. Here the CDR3 reads CASSYRDRAYNEQFF. In DNA, the CDR3 is TGTGCCAGCAGCTACCGGGACAGAGCCTACAATGAGCAGTTCTTC.